This T cell receptor beta chain was identified during a study of T cell changes during pregnancy in multiple sclerosis. Germline assignment: CDR1 SGDLS and CDR2 YYNGEE. CDR3 length: 14 residues. Trimming shortened V by 0 bases and J by 0 bases, and 6 bases separated the two germline ends. A single count supports this clone. Assay used: immunoSEQ multiplex PCR; TCRdb lists only in-frame clones, some missing. The profile covers about 70,000 clones, with over 80% appearing a single time and less than 4% taken by the ten largest. The TCR sequence derives from a female donor in good health, enrolled as a control in a pregnancy study. This chain joins TRBV9 and TRBJ1-1; D might be TRBD1 (5 bases). The sequenced sample was CD8+ T cells from peripheral blood mononuclear cells, obtained in the third trimester of pregnancy. The DNA of the CDR3 is TGTGCCAGCAGCGTAGGGGGCATGAACACTGAAGCTTTCTTT. It specifies CASSVGGMNTEAFF.